The 10 T cell receptor beta chains given below trace back to one sample, sequenced in a study of blood T cells in healthy people across ages. A sample-barcoded 5' primer and a J-beta primer mix were used in a second PCR of roughly 6 to 11 cycles. From the 5' RACE reads, TCRdb called clonotypes with MiXCR, one entry per CDR3 protein. The sample lists roughly 500,000 distinct CDR3 sequences, 27% seen once, with roughly 20% in the top ten. The sequenced sample consisted of blood. These receptors were collected from a woman aged 70-85 years in good health.

The chain joins TRBV6-1 to TRBJ1-1; a possible D gene is TRBD1 (6 bases). In germline, CDR1 is MNHNS, CDR2 SASEGT. The CDR3 loop spans 18 amino acids. The V end was cut by 8 bases, the J end by 1 base, with 26 bases between. CDR3 residues: CASDLKLGYRTANTEAFF. CDR3 coding DNA: TGTGCCAGCGACTTGAAGCTTGGGTACCGGACAGCGAACACTGAAGCTTTCTTT.

Details on this clonotype: With a much larger clone just one base away, this may be a read error. The V and J genes are TRBV11-1 and TRBJ2-7, with TRBD2 matching 8 bases. The CDR3 consists of 15 residues. Germline CDR1 SGHAT, CDR2 FQDESV (reference sequence). The trim removed 5 bases at V and 3 bases at J, leaving 9 bases unmatched. CDR3 in amino acids: CASSPLSGAIYEQYF. The CDR3 coding sequence is TGTGCCAGCAGCCCCCTTAGCGGGGCCATCTACGAGCAGTACTTC.

In this sample, this clonotype turned up a few times. The rearrangement joins TRBV20-1 to TRBJ2-7; 7 nucleotides agree with TRBD1. Germline V gene lookup returns CDR1 DFQATT and CDR2 SNEGSKA (reference sequence). CDR3 length equals 14 residues. V trimming: 0 bases; J trimming: 2 bases; junction bases outside the gene matches: 4. CDR3 DNA sequence: TGCAGTGCTAGAGAGCCGACAGGGACCTACGAGCAGTACTTC. Translation gives CSAREPTGTYEQYF.

The chain combines TRBV12-3 or TRBV12-4 with TRBJ2-3; D is undetermined. The CDR3 length is 13 residues. With 7 bases removed from V and 1 base from J, the gap between germline ends came to 9 bases. Here the CDR3 DNA reads TGTGCCAGCAACCGACGGGGCACAGATACGCAGTATTTT. Translated, it gives CASNRRGTDTQYF.

The chain is built from TRBV12-3 or TRBV12-4 and TRBJ1-5; 8 bases match TRBD1. This CDR3 comprises 16 residues. V was clipped by 1 base and J by 4 bases; unmatched bases: 6. CDR3 sequence reads: CASSLEGQGQNQPQHF. The DNA for the CDR3 is TGTGCCAGCAGTTTAGAAGGACAGGGCCAAAATCAGCCCCAGCATTTT.

This clonotype has more than one count but fewer than ten. The rearrangement links TRBV20-1 to TRBJ2-5; D is unclear. The CDR3 spans 13 residues. Trimming removed 4 bases from V and 2 bases from J, with 11 bases in between. In germline, CDR1 is DFQATT, CDR2 SNEGSKA (reference sequence). The CDR3 DNA reads TGCAGTGCTATTGGACGGTTTCAAGAGACCCAGTACTTC. Translation gives CSAIGRFQETQYF.

The rearrangement links TRBV14 to TRBJ2-6, with D unclear. This CDR3 has 15 amino acids. Deletions cut 4 bases from V and 0 bases from J, with 7 bases between. Germline loops: CDR1 SGHDN, CDR2 FVKESK. This CDR3 reads CASSRSSSGANVLTF. For the CDR3, the DNA is TGTGCCAGCAGCCGATCCAGCTCTGGGGCCAACGTCCTGACTTTC. The full variable domain, in which reference TRBV14 and TRBJ2-6 provide the parts outside the CDR3, is EAGVTQFPSHSVIEKGQTVTLRCDPISGHDNLYWYRRVMGKEIKFLLHFVKESKQDESGMPNNRFLAERTGGTYSTLKVQPAELEDSGVYFCASSRSSSGANVLTFGAGSRLTVL.

The table lists this clonotype with a few counts. The chain combines TRBV2 with TRBJ1-2, with D perhaps TRBD1 (5 bases). Germline CDR1 and CDR2: SNHLY and FYNNEI. Trimming stripped 4 bases from V and 4 bases from J, with 10 bases between. The CDR3 sequence is 13 residues long. Here the CDR3 reads CASSVWDSYGYTF. The CDR3 nucleotides are TGTGCCAGCAGTGTATGGGACTCCTATGGCTACACCTTC.

The table lists this clonotype with a few counts. The genes are TRBV7-2 and TRBJ1-2; D call uncertain. Germline V gene data show CDR1 as SGHTA and CDR2 as FQGNSA. With 2 bases removed from V and 2 bases from J, the gap between germline ends came to 6 bases. The CDR3 is 13 residues long. The CDR3, as DNA: TGTGCCAGCAGCTTATCCCAGAACTATGGCTACACCTTC. Translation gives CASSLSQNYGYTF.

The chain combines TRBV20-1 with TRBJ1-2; possibly TRBD1 for D (5 bases). The CDR3 contains 16 residues. Per germline, CDR1 DFQATT and CDR2 SNEGSKA (reference sequence). The V end was cut by 0 bases, the J end by 0 bases, with 14 bases between. DNA of the CDR3: TGCAGTGCTAGAGATCTCCCAGGGCAGCCTAACTATGGCTACACCTTC. Translating it yields CSARDLPGQPNYGYTF.